This entry lists 25 T cell receptor beta chains sequenced from one sample in a study of T cell repertoires in cytomegalovirus infection. TCRdb reprocessed the reads with MiXCR, giving one entry per CDR3 protein. The sample carries 450,000 to 550,000 distinct CDR3 sequences, about 15% recorded once. Sequenced sample: CD8+ T cells from PBMCs. The receptors were gathered from a human donor in good health (CMV status not recorded). Some clones in this sample may be carry-over from other donors' samples.

V and J are TRBV5-4 and TRBJ2-2; TRBD2 matches at 7 bases. The CDR3 totals 16 residues. Unmatched junction bases numbered 9, after V lost 0 bases and J lost 7 bases. Germline CDR1 reads SGHNT; CDR2 reads YYREEE (reference sequence). CDR3 DNA: TGTGCCAGCAGCTTGGAGGGAGCGGGGTCAATCGGGGAGCTGTTTTTT. This gives the protein CASSLEGAGSIGELFF.

This clonotype was detected ten times or more. The chain's CDR3 is CASSPGQGNTGELFF. CDR3 in DNA: TGTGCCAGCAGCCCAGGACAGGGGAACACCGGGGAGCTGTTTTTT. The chain has TRBV7-3 and TRBJ2-2, with TRBD1 matching over 8 bases. This CDR3 is 15 amino acids long. V was pared by 5 bases and J by 1 base, with 3 bases of the junction left unmatched. The germline V gene encodes CDR1 SGHTA and CDR2 FQGTGA.

The table lists this clonotype with many counts. This chain links TRBV6-5 with TRBJ1-1; unclear D gene. This CDR3 comprises 15 residues. V was trimmed by 4 bases and J by 6 bases, leaving 18 bases between them. Germline V gives CDR1 MNHEY, CDR2 SVGAGI. This CDR3 is CASSSAEGAGSEAFF. In nucleotides, the CDR3 is TGTGCCAGCAGTTCAGCGGAGGGCGCAGGTTCTGAAGCTTTCTTT.

This clonotype was observed a few times. The junction shows a germline mismatch at one end, possibly a read error. V and J are TRBV19 and TRBJ2-1, with 11 bases aligning to TRBD2. This CDR3 is 15 amino acids long. The V gene's germline CDR1 is LNHDA and CDR2 SQIVND (reference sequence). The CDR3, as DNA: TGTGCCAGTACCCTCGGGACTAGCGGTTACAACGAGCAGTTCTTC. Translating it yields CASTLGTSGYNEQFF.

The chain links TRBV10-3 to TRBJ1-1, with 7 bases that match TRBD1. The V gene's germline CDR1 is ENHRY and CDR2 SYGVKD. V was clipped by 8 bases and J by 6 bases; unmatched bases: 6. This CDR3 has 12 residues. The CDR3: CAIRDSFPEAFF. The DNA for the CDR3 is TGTGCCATCCGGGACAGCTTCCCTGAAGCTTTCTTT.

This chain joins TRBV20-1 and TRBJ2-3; unclear D gene. From germline, CDR1 is DFQATT and CDR2 SNEGSKA (reference sequence). V was cut by 0 bases and J by 3 bases, with 1 base left in between. This CDR3 comprises 11 residues. The CDR3 DNA follows: TGCAGTGCTAGAGATACAGATACGCAGTATTTT. Translating it yields CSARDTDTQYF.

This clonotype was seen more than once but under ten times. The rearrangement uses TRBV5-1 and TRBJ2-7, with D possibly matching TRBD2 (6 bases). V was shortened by 3 bases and J by 6 bases, with 16 bases between the two germline ends. CDR1 is SGHRS, CDR2 YFSETQ, per germline. The CDR3 length is 14 residues. In DNA, the CDR3 is TGCGCCAGCAGCTCCAGTGACCTGGAGGGCGAGCAGTACTTC. Amino acid sequence: CASSSSDLEGEQYF.

The chain uses TRBV29-1 and TRBJ2-7; tentative D call: TRBD2 (6 bases). In germline, CDR1 is SQVTM, CDR2 ANQGSEA. The CDR3 length is 16 residues. With 0 bases removed from V and 4 bases from J, the gap between germline ends came to 19 bases. The CDR3 DNA is TGCAGCGTTGAAGATTCCCTGGAGGGCCGGATTTACGAGCAGTACTTC. It specifies CSVEDSLEGRIYEQYF.

This clonotype occurred many times. V usage is TRBV12-5 and J usage is TRBJ2-3, with D perhaps matching TRBD2 (5 bases). In germline, CDR1 is LGHNT, CDR2 FRNRAP. CDR3 length: 17 residues. Trimming shortened V by 0 bases and J by 0 bases, and 13 bases separated the two germline ends. CDR3 sequence (DNA): TGTGCTAGTGGTTTGGTAGGAGGAGCTCACAGCACAGATACGCAGTATTTT. Protein product: CASGLVGGAHSTDTQYF.

This clonotype was detected ten times or more. The CDR3 spells CASSRKEAFF. CDR3 nucleotides: TGTGCCAGCAGCCGCAAAGAAGCTTTCTTT. The chain employs TRBV7-2 and TRBJ1-1; D is ambiguous. Per germline, CDR1 SGHTA and CDR2 FQGNSA. CDR3 length: 10 residues. The V end lost 5 bases, the J end lost 8 bases, and 6 bases lay between the germline ends.

This clonotype was recorded a few times. This chain uses TRBV6-5 with TRBJ1-1, with D maybe TRBD1 (5 bases). From germline, CDR1 is MNHEY and CDR2 SVGAGI. V lost 5 bases and J lost 10, with 14 bases in between. The CDR3 has 12 residues. CDR3 coding DNA: TGTGCCAGCAGTCGGGACGGGGATGGAGCTTTCTTT. It codes for CASSRDGDGAFF.

This clonotype was seen more than once but under ten times. The chain has TRBV2 and TRBJ2-7; 11 bases fit TRBD1. The trim removed 6 bases at V and 6 bases at J, leaving 10 bases unmatched. This CDR3 region has 15 residues. Germline V gene data show CDR1 as SNHLY and CDR2 as FYNNEI. CDR3 nucleotide sequence: TGTGCCAGCAGGGGAGCGGGACAGGGGGTTGGCGAGCAGTACTTC. Residues: CASRGAGQGVGEQYF.

This clonotype was recorded at least ten times. The V gene is TRBV4-1, the J gene TRBJ1-1; D uncertain. The V gene's germline CDR1 is MGHRA and CDR2 YSYEKL. V lost 0 bases and J 1 base, leaving 12 bases between the germline ends. The CDR3 length is 16 residues. The CDR3 coding sequence is TGCGCCAGCAGCCAAGAAACAAGGACGGCGAACACTGAAGCTTTCTTT. It is translated as CASSQETRTANTEAFF.

The chain employs TRBV2 and TRBJ1-2, with TRBD1 identical over 8 bases. Unmatched junction bases numbered 18, after V lost 11 bases and J lost 4 bases. Germline CDR1 reads SNHLY; CDR2 reads FYNNEI. This CDR3 comprises 16 residues. The DNA for the CDR3 is TGTGCCGCGCCAGGGCAAGGACAGGGCCTGGCCTATGGCTACACCTTC. Amino acids: CAAPGQGQGLAYGYTF.

The rearrangement links TRBV4-2 to TRBJ2-3; D gene unclear. The CDR3 loop spans 15 amino acids. The germline gives CDR1 LGHNA, CDR2 YNFKEQ. Trimming removed 4 bases at V and 2 bases at J, with 13 bases between. In nucleotides, the CDR3 is TGTGCCAGCAGCCGAACGACACGGTCCACAGATACGCAGTATTTT. This encodes CASSRTTRSTDTQYF.

The chain recombines TRBV7-9 with TRBJ2-4; D ambiguous. CDR3 length: 15 amino acids. Trimming removed 4 bases from V and 0 bases from J, with 10 bases in between. The germline gives CDR1 SEHNR, CDR2 FQNEAQ (reference sequence). CDR3 in amino acids: CASSSDTLAKNIQYF. The CDR3 nucleotides are TGTGCCAGCAGCTCCGACACCTTAGCCAAAAACATTCAGTACTTC.

The sample holds a few counts of this clonotype. The chain uses TRBV19 and TRBJ1-6, with D unclear. This CDR3 spans 13 amino acids. Trimming left V 6 bases short and J 7 bases short, with 10 bases between. Per germline, CDR1 LNHDA and CDR2 SQIVND (reference sequence). The CDR3 DNA reads TGTGCCAGTAGATCGGAAGAAAATTCACCCCTCCACTTT. Protein: CASRSEENSPLHF.

The V call is TRBV4-1, the J call TRBJ1-5, with D possibly TRBD1 on 5 matching bases. Germline CDR1 reads MGHRA; CDR2 reads YSYEKL. The germline V and J ends were trimmed by 1 base and 7 bases, with 14 bases remaining between them. The CDR3 covers 15 residues. CDR3 amino acids: CASSQGGEEGQPQHF. CDR3 bases: TGCGCCAGCAGCCAAGGGGGGGAGGAGGGACAGCCCCAGCATTTT.

A remark on this clonotype: A much larger clone is a single base away; this may be a read error. The chain employs TRBV4-1 and TRBJ1-2; 7 nucleotides line up with TRBD1. The V and J ends lost 4 bases and 5 bases, in that order; junction bases with no gene match: 13. Germline CDR1 is MGHRA and CDR2 is YSYEKL. The CDR3 sequence is 16 residues long. The chain's CDR3 is CASSRSTGTENYGYTF. CDR3 bases: TGCGCCAGCAGCCGTTCTACCGGGACAGAGAATTATGGCTACACCTTC.

This clonotype was observed a handful of times. The V gene is TRBV3-1, the J gene TRBJ2-7, with 12 bases that match TRBD2. Germline loops: CDR1 LGHDT, CDR2 YNNKEL (reference sequence). The CDR3 has 16 residues. V trimming: 1 base; J trimming: 4 bases; junction bases outside the gene matches: 5. This chain's CDR3 is CASSQGRLAGAYEQYF. The CDR3 DNA reads TGTGCCAGCAGCCAAGGCCGACTAGCGGGAGCGTACGAGCAGTACTTC.

This chain links TRBV27 with TRBJ1-5, with TRBD1 matching 8 bases. V shed 5 bases, J shed 5 bases, and the junction held 8 bases outside the gene matches. The CDR3 sequence is 15 residues long. Germline CDR1 and CDR2: MNHEY and SMNVEV (reference sequence). CDR3 in amino acids: CASSDDRGTDQPQHF. In nucleotides, the CDR3 is TGTGCCAGCAGTGACGACAGGGGTACAGATCAGCCCCAGCATTTT.

DNA of the CDR3: TGTGCCAGCAGTTATAACAAGGACAGCCCCTACGAGCAGTACTTC. Translated: CASSYNKDSPYEQYF. The chain links TRBV6-5 to TRBJ2-7; weak D call: TRBD1 (6 bases). V was trimmed by 3 bases and J by 2 bases, leaving 14 bases between them. The CDR3 runs to 15 residues. Germline V gives CDR1 MNHEY, CDR2 SVGAGI.

This clonotype was seen at least ten times. This chain links TRBV12-5 with TRBJ1-2; D unresolved. The CDR3 contains 14 residues. Deletions cut 6 bases from V and 5 bases from J, with 16 bases between. CDR1 is LGHNT, CDR2 FRNRAP, per germline. The CDR3 spells CASGPRGEEYGYTF. CDR3 nucleotide sequence: TGTGCTAGTGGCCCTCGGGGAGAGGAATATGGCTACACCTTC.

This rearrangement joins TRBV2 to TRBJ2-2; D gene uncertain. The CDR3 runs 13 residues. The V gene lost 5 bases and the J gene lost 4 bases, with 8 bases spanning the gap. Germline assignment: CDR1 SNHLY and CDR2 FYNNEI. CDR3 nucleotides: TGTGCCAGCAGTAGCTCTAGCACCGGGGAGCTGTTTTTT. Translating it yields CASSSSSTGELFF. Looking up the rest from reference TRBV2 and TRBJ2-2 gives the full variable domain: EPEVTQTPSHQVTQMGQEVILRCVPISNHLYFYWYRQILGQKVEFLVSFYNNEISEKSEIFDDQFSVERPDGSNFTLKIRSTKLEDSAMYFCASSSSSTGELFFGEGSRLTVL.

A few counts support this clonotype. Here the CDR3 DNA reads TGTGCCAGCAGCTCCGGGTGGGGGGCGGGCTCCTACAATGAGCAGTTCTTC. Translation gives CASSSGWGAGSYNEQFF. This chain links TRBV11-2 with TRBJ2-1; D may correspond to TRBD1 or TRBD2 (6 bases each). Trimming cost V 4 bases and J 0 bases, with 16 bases left between them. The CDR3 has 17 amino acids. Looked up from germline, CDR1 is SGHAT and CDR2 is FQNNGV.